The clone carrying this TCR beta chain was picked up many times. TCRdb re-called the multiplex PCR reads through MiXCR, storing one row per CDR3 protein. The sample lists around 290,000 distinct CDR3 sequences, roughly 30% occurring once. Samples came from axillary lymph nodes draining the breast cancer. This sample stems from a study of breast tumors, draining lymph nodes, adjacent tissues. The source is a female donor with breast cancer. Some clones in this sample may be carry-over from other donors' samples. Sequenced input: axillary lymph node tissue.

Here the CDR3 DNA reads TGTGCCAGCAGTTTGGAACGGCACTATGGCTACACCTTC. It codes for CASSLERHYGYTF. The chain recombines TRBV6-2 or TRBV6-3 with TRBJ1-2; D not resolved. V lost 4 bases, J lost 3 bases, and 9 bases lay in between. Germline assignment: CDR1 MNHEY and CDR2 SVGEGT. CDR3 length: 13 residues.